This passage covers 25 T cell receptor beta chains from one sample sequenced in a study of long-term antiretroviral therapy in people with HIV. An immunoSEQ assay, version v3.0, was performed at survey level. The repertoire was sequenced with immunoSEQ multiplex PCR; TCRdb's copy has only in-frame clones and lacks some. The sample has about 36,000 clones, over 70% seen once. Sequencing used unsorted PBMCs, obtained 0.6 years after starting antiretroviral therapy. These receptors came from a man younger than 35 with HIV.

This clone was observed once. This chain uses TRBV21-1 with TRBJ2-3; the D call of TRBD1 is as the table states it, not checked on the DNA. TRBV21-1 represents a pseudogene. This CDR3 region has 15 residues. The CDR3 DNA follows: TGTGCCAGCAGCCATCCGACAGTTCTGGCAGATACGCAGTATTTT. Translated, it gives CASSHPTVLADTQYF.

The gene calls are TRBV28 and TRBJ2-1; 8 nucleotides line up with TRBD2. This CDR3 is 17 amino acids long. The ends lost 1 base at V and 8 bases at J; junction bases unmatched: 13. In germline, CDR1 is MDHEN, CDR2 SYDVKM. CDR3 in amino acids: CASSLLGSGLGRDEQFF. CDR3 sequence (DNA): TGTGCCAGCAGTTTATTGGGATCGGGACTAGGACGCGATGAGCAGTTCTTC.

This clone was seen only a few times. The chain combines TRBV6-5 with TRBJ1-2, with 9 positions matching TRBD1. The CDR3 is made up of 14 amino acids. The germline CDR1 and CDR2 sequences are MNHEY and SVGAGI. Trimming removed 5 bases from V and 4 bases from J; junction bases left unmatched: 5. The CDR3 is CASSPQGAGYGYTF. Written as DNA, the CDR3 is TGTGCCAGCAGTCCACAGGGGGCCGGCTATGGCTACACCTTC.

V is TRBV6-5 and J is TRBJ1-1, with unresolved D. This CDR3 is built from 14 residues. V was cut by 4 bases and J by 1 base, with 10 bases left in between. CDR1 is MNHEY and CDR2 is SVGAGI in the germline V gene. For the CDR3, the DNA is TGTGCCAGCAGTTCCCTAGGGCCGAACACTGAAGCTTTCTTT. Translated: CASSSLGPNTEAFF.

This chain connects TRBV9 to TRBJ2-2; D call uncertain. The germline V gene has CDR1 SGDLS and CDR2 YYNGEE. Trimming shortened V by 6 bases and J by 1 base, and 4 bases separated the two germline ends. The CDR3 has 12 residues. The CDR3 DNA sequence: TGTGCCAGCAATGGGAACACCGGGGAGCTGTTTTTT. Translating it yields CASNGNTGELFF.

The V and J genes are TRBV7-2 and TRBJ2-7, with D tentatively TRBD2 (6 bases). Between the trimmed V and J ends, which lost 1 base and 5 bases, there was a span of 18 bases. This CDR3 is built from 16 residues. CDR1 and CDR2 (germline): SGHTA, FQGNSA. In DNA form, the CDR3 reads TGTGCCAGCAGCTTAGGGGGAGGCCATGGGGTTGACGAGCAGTACTTC. Translating gives CASSLGGGHGVDEQYF.

The V call is TRBV2, the J call TRBJ2-4; TRBD2 matches at 8 bases. The germline V gene has CDR1 SNHLY and CDR2 FYNNEI. The V and J ends lost 7 bases and 4 bases, in that order; junction bases with no gene match: 3. The CDR3 has 13 residues. The CDR3 here is CASTRGGKNIQYF. Written as DNA, the CDR3 is TGTGCCAGCACCCGGGGGGGGAAAAACATTCAGTACTTC.

The gene calls are TRBV11-2 and TRBJ2-3; unclear D gene. Trimming cost V 3 bases and J 3 bases, with 10 bases left between them. The germline V gene has CDR1 SGHAT and CDR2 FQNNGV. The CDR3 length is 14 residues. CDR3 sequence reads: CASSFPSRTDTQYF. CDR3 DNA sequence: TGTGCCAGCAGCTTCCCTAGTAGAACAGATACGCAGTATTTT.

V gene TRBV6-5 combines with J gene TRBJ2-3; D is uncertain. V lost 0 bases and J 2 bases, leaving 3 bases between the germline ends. Per the germline V gene, CDR1 is MNHEY and CDR2 is SVGAGI. This CDR3 has 13 residues. CDR3 nucleotide sequence: TGTGCCAGCAGTTACTCGTCCACAGATACGCAGTATTTT. This sequence encodes CASSYSSTDTQYF.

The V call is TRBV6-5, the J call TRBJ2-7, with 9 bases that match TRBD1. Germline CDR1 is MNHEY and CDR2 is SVGAGI. CDR3 size: 15 residues. V lost 4 bases, J lost 2 bases, and 6 bases stayed unmatched. In nucleotides, the CDR3 is TGTGCCAGCAGTTCCCCGGGACAGGGAGCCTACGAGCAGTACTTC. This translates into CASSSPGQGAYEQYF.

The V and J genes are TRBV18 and TRBJ1-1; 9 bases are shared with TRBD1. CDR1 KGHSH and CDR2 LQKENI come from the germline V gene. The V gene end was trimmed by 6 bases and the J gene end by 5 bases; junction bases not matched to a gene: 7. The CDR3 runs to 14 residues. The CDR3 nucleotides are TGTGCCAGCTCCCAGACGACAGGGGGGACTGAAGCTTTCTTT. Encoded protein: CASSQTTGGTEAFF.

This clone was detected once. The rearrangement uses TRBV11-2 and TRBJ2-3, with 7 bases matching TRBD2. This CDR3 contains 16 residues. V was clipped by 4 bases and J by 7 bases; unmatched bases: 14. Per the germline V gene, CDR1 is SGHAT and CDR2 is FQNNGV. In DNA, the CDR3 is TGTGCCAGCAGCTCTTTTAGGGAGGGCCGGGGAAATACGCAGTATTTT. It is translated as CASSSFREGRGNTQYF.

The genes are TRBV5-1 and TRBJ2-7; TRBD2 might be the D (5 bases). The V gene's germline CDR1 is SGHRS and CDR2 YFSETQ. Trimming removed 4 bases from V and 3 bases from J, with 14 bases in between. CDR3 length: 14 amino acids. CDR3 sequence (DNA): TGCGCCAGCAGCCCGGGCCTAGGACTCTACGAGCAGTACTTC. As protein: CASSPGLGLYEQYF.

CDR3 sequence reads: CASSQGLYGTDTQYF. CDR3 in DNA: TGCGCCAGCAGCCAAGGGTTATATGGCACAGATACGCAGTATTTT. This chain uses TRBV4-3 with TRBJ2-3; D unclear. Trimming pared 1 base from V and 1 base from J, leaving 9 bases between. CDR1 and CDR2 from the germline V gene are LGHNA and YSLEER. This CDR3 comprises 15 residues.

In nucleotides, the CDR3 is TGTGCCTGTTCTAGCGGGAGGAGACAGTACTTC. This encodes CACSSGRRQYF. The chain links TRBV30 to TRBJ2-7; 11 positions match TRBD2. V dropped 6 bases and J dropped 10; count of bases not matched to a gene: 5. Germline CDR1 reads GTSNPN; CDR2 reads SVGIG (reference sequence). CDR3 length: 11 amino acids. Full variable domain (remainder filled in from reference TRBV30 and TRBJ2-7): SQTIHQWPATLVQPVGSPLSLECTVEGTSNPNLYWYRQAAGRGLQLLFYSVGIGQISSEVPQNLSASRPQDRQFILSSKKLLLSDSGFYLCACSSGRRQYFGPGTRLTVT.

The chain recombines TRBV5-4 with TRBJ2-1; TRBD2 agrees at 8 bases. CDR3 size: 15 residues. V gave up 3 bases and J gave up 8 bases; unmatched junction bases: 10. From germline, CDR1 is SGHNT and CDR2 YYREEE (reference sequence). This CDR3 reads CASSSDGTSSDEQFF. The CDR3 DNA reads as TGTGCCAGCAGCTCTGATGGGACTAGTTCTGATGAGCAGTTCTTC.

The chain uses TRBV7-9 and TRBJ2-7; the match to TRBD2 covers 10 bases. CDR1 and CDR2 from the germline V gene are SEHNR and FQNEAQ (reference sequence). Trimming removed 5 bases from V and 5 bases from J; junction bases left unmatched: 6. The CDR3 extends over 14 amino acids. The CDR3 reads CASSGGTSVDEQYF. CDR3 nucleotide sequence: TGTGCCAGCAGCGGGGGGACTAGCGTTGACGAGCAGTACTTC.

This sequence joins TRBV27 and TRBJ2-1; 7 bases fit TRBD2. The CDR3 consists of 14 residues. Unmatched junction bases numbered 10, after V lost 7 bases and J lost 7 bases. The germline V gene encodes CDR1 MNHEY and CDR2 SMNVEV (reference sequence). CDR3 sequence: CASMMGGHSNEQFF. The DNA for the CDR3 is TGTGCCAGCATGATGGGAGGGCACAGTAATGAGCAGTTCTTC.

This rearrangement joins TRBV4-2 to TRBJ2-1; possibly TRBD2 for D (6 bases). Trimming shortened V by 0 bases and J by 1 base, and 16 bases separated the two germline ends. The CDR3 extends over 18 amino acids. CDR1 is LGHNA and CDR2 is YNFKEQ in the germline V gene. The CDR3 DNA follows: TGTGCCAGCAGCCAAGATCGGGCGGGATTTATGTCCTACAATGAGCAGTTCTTC. It specifies CASSQDRAGFMSYNEQFF.

The V and J genes are TRBV27 and TRBJ1-5, with a possible D match to TRBD1 (6 bases). The germline V gene encodes CDR1 MNHEY and CDR2 SMNVEV (reference sequence). Trimming pared 4 bases from V and 1 base from J, leaving 11 bases between. This CDR3 contains 15 residues. The CDR3 coding sequence is TGTGCCAGCAGTTCCAGGGGAGGAAGCAATCAGCCCCAGCATTTT. Translated, it gives CASSSRGGSNQPQHF.

The chain joins TRBV28 to TRBJ2-1; 7 bases map to TRBD2. Germline V gives CDR1 MDHEN, CDR2 SYDVKM. The CDR3 has 16 amino acids. With 3 bases clipped from V and 0 bases from J, the junction kept 5 bases outside the gene matches. The DNA of the CDR3 is TGTGCCAGCAGTTTTTATGGCGGGAGCTCCTACAATGAGCAGTTCTTC. Translation: CASSFYGGSSYNEQFF.

This chain links TRBV4-2 with TRBJ1-4, with D possibly TRBD1 on 6 matching bases. There are 15 residues in the CDR3. CDR1 is LGHNA, CDR2 YNFKEQ, per germline. V lost 0 bases and J lost 8, with 13 bases in between. The CDR3 DNA follows: TGTGCCAGCAGCCAAGAAACGGGGGCAGGAGAAAAACTGTTTTTT. Amino acid sequence: CASSQETGAGEKLFF.

The chain employs TRBV28 and TRBJ2-7; perhaps TRBD1 as D (6 bases). The CDR3 is made up of 13 amino acids. Germline-derived CDR1 and CDR2 are MDHEN and SYDVKM. The V and J ends lost 7 bases and 6 bases respectively, with 16 bases between them. This CDR3 is CASKEGVLGEQYF. CDR3 nucleotides: TGTGCCAGCAAAGAGGGGGTTCTCGGCGAGCAGTACTTC.

This clone was seen only a few times. V and J are TRBV7-9 and TRBJ2-7, with a possible D match to TRBD1 (6 bases). The V end was cut by 4 bases, the J end by 7 bases, with 20 bases between. The CDR3 extends over 15 amino acids. From germline, CDR1 is SEHNR and CDR2 FQNEAQ (reference sequence). The CDR3 DNA reads as TGTGCCAGCAGCTACCGACAGGACCGGGTTGGGGAGCAGTACTTC. The encoded protein is CASSYRQDRVGEQYF.

This clone has just one count. The CDR3 is CASSPLQGRSDMNTEAFF. The CDR3 nucleotides read TGTGCCAGCTCACCTTTGCAGGGACGGAGTGACATGAACACTGAAGCTTTCTTT. This chain links TRBV18 with TRBJ1-1, with D possibly being TRBD1 (5 bases). Germline CDR1 and CDR2: KGHSH and LQKENI. The V end was cut by 3 bases, the J end by 0 bases, with 20 bases between. The CDR3 extends over 18 amino acids.